A selection of T cell receptor beta chains follows, all from one sample in a study of a mutant IDH1 vaccine in newly diagnosed glioma. Profiled with immunoSEQ multiplex PCR; TCRdb holds only in-frame clones, not every one. Of some 62,000 clones listed, about four fifths are singletons. Their target antigens are unknown. The material sequenced was PBMCs, taken from a glioma patient whose treatment included an IDH1 peptide vaccine. The receptor source for this set is a man aged 25-45 years with glioma. Both conserved end residues are part of each CDR3. The order of the fields is V gene, J gene, clone size, D gene, CDR3 DNA, CDR3 protein. D genes are given only for firm matches. The size entry is marked missing in some rows and otherwise reads once, few, many or a size class.

v_gene: TRBV7-9; j_gene: TRBJ1-2; abundance: .; d_gene: .; CDR3nt: TGTGCCAGCAGCTTAGGTGCACAGTCCTATGGCTACACCTTC; CDR3aa: CASSLGAQSYGYTF
v_gene: TRBV6-5; j_gene: TRBJ1-1; abundance: .; d_gene: .; CDR3nt: TGTGCCAGCAGTTATAACAGAAACACTGAAGCTTTCTTT; CDR3aa: CASSYNRNTEAFF
v_gene: TRBV6-5; j_gene: TRBJ2-3; abundance: .; d_gene: .; CDR3nt: TGTGCCAGCAGTTACTCAGGTAGCCCTCGCACAGATACGCAGTATTTT; CDR3aa: CASSYSGSPRTDTQYF
v_gene: TRBV28; j_gene: TRBJ1-2; abundance: .; d_gene: .; CDR3nt: TGTGCCAGCAGTTTAAGGGGCCTGCTCGGCTATGGCTACACCTTC; CDR3aa: CASSLRGLLGYGYTF
v_gene: TRBV18; j_gene: TRBJ1-1; abundance: .; d_gene: TRBD1; CDR3nt: TGTGCCAGCTCACCTTTAGGACAGGGCTTGGCTGAAGCTTTCTTT; CDR3aa: CASSPLGQGLAEAFF
v_gene: TRBV7-9; j_gene: TRBJ2-7; abundance: .; d_gene: .; CDR3nt: TGTGCCAGCAGCTTAGCGATCCCGTCCGCCTACGAGCAGTACTTC; CDR3aa: CASSLAIPSAYEQYF
v_gene: TRBV5-1; j_gene: TRBJ2-5; abundance: .; d_gene: TRBD1; CDR3nt: TGCGCCAGCAGTCGACAACCAGGGGGCAGATTGGAGACCCAGTACTTC; CDR3aa: CASSRQPGGRLETQYF
v_gene: TRBV7-2; j_gene: TRBJ2-5; abundance: .; d_gene: .; CDR3nt: TGTGCCAGCAGCATACGACCGATGCAAGAGACCCAGTACTTC; CDR3aa: CASSIRPMQETQYF
v_gene: TRBV4-2; j_gene: TRBJ1-6; abundance: once; d_gene: .; CDR3nt: TGTGCCAGCAGCCAAGTAATACAGTCCTATAATTCACCCCTCCACTTT; CDR3aa: CASSQVIQSYNSPLHF
v_gene: TRBV5-5; j_gene: TRBJ2-7; abundance: .; d_gene: TRBD1; CDR3nt: TGTGCCAGCAGCTCGGGACAGGCTAAGGCCTACGAGCAGTACTTC; CDR3aa: CASSSGQAKAYEQYF
v_gene: TRBV2; j_gene: TRBJ1-5; abundance: .; d_gene: TRBD1; CDR3nt: TGTGCCAGCACCCTACCTCGGGGGGGACAGCCGAATCAGCCCCAGCATTTT; CDR3aa: CASTLPRGGQPNQPQHF
v_gene: TRBV5-1; j_gene: TRBJ2-3; abundance: .; d_gene: TRBD2; CDR3nt: TGCGCCAGCAGCTGGGGAGGGCCAGAAGATACGCAGTATTTT; CDR3aa: CASSWGGPEDTQYF
v_gene: TRBV4-2; j_gene: TRBJ1-2; abundance: .; d_gene: .; CDR3nt: TGTGCCAGCAGGCATCTGGGAGTAGCTAACTATGGCTACACCTTC; CDR3aa: CASRHLGVANYGYTF
v_gene: TRBV6-1; j_gene: TRBJ2-7; abundance: .; d_gene: TRBD1; CDR3nt: TGTGCCAGCAGTGAAGATGGTTGGGGGACAGGGATCTCCTACGAGCAGTACTTC; CDR3aa: CASSEDGWGTGISYEQYF
v_gene: TRBV27; j_gene: TRBJ2-1; abundance: .; d_gene: TRBD2; CDR3nt: TGTGCCAGCAGTCGGGGGGATACTTACAATGAGCAGTTCTTC; CDR3aa: CASSRGDTYNEQFF
v_gene: TRBV20-1; j_gene: TRBJ1-2; abundance: .; d_gene: .; CDR3nt: TGCAGCTGCAGGGGTAACTATGGCTACACCTTC; CDR3aa: CSCRGNYGYTF
v_gene: TRBV4-2; j_gene: TRBJ1-1; abundance: .; d_gene: .; CDR3nt: TGTGCCAGCAGCCAACCCCCGACCCAGGTGAACACTGAAGCTTTCTTT; CDR3aa: CASSQPPTQVNTEAFF
v_gene: TRBV7-9; j_gene: TRBJ1-6; abundance: .; d_gene: .; CDR3nt: TGTGCCAGCAGCGTTAACAGGCTTTTGCCCCTCCACTTT; CDR3aa: CASSVNRLLPLHF
v_gene: TRBV5-1; j_gene: TRBJ1-2; abundance: .; d_gene: .; CDR3nt: TGCGCCAGCAGCTTTACTTCAACCGGGGTCGGCTACACCTTC; CDR3aa: CASSFTSTGVGYTF
v_gene: TRBV5-1; j_gene: TRBJ2-1; abundance: .; d_gene: TRBD2; CDR3nt: TGCGCCAGCAGCTCCGGACTAGCGGCCTCTCAAGGTGAGCAGTTCTTC; CDR3aa: CASSSGLAASQGEQFF
v_gene: TRBV2; j_gene: TRBJ1-5; abundance: once; d_gene: .; CDR3nt: TGTGCCAGCAGTGAAGGTTTCAATCAGCCCCAGCATTTT; CDR3aa: CASSEGFNQPQHF
v_gene: TRBV6-5; j_gene: TRBJ1-2; abundance: .; d_gene: .; CDR3nt: TGTGCCAGCGATAGTTCCTATGGCTACACCTTC; CDR3aa: CASDSSYGYTF
v_gene: TRBV7-4; j_gene: TRBJ1-4; abundance: .; d_gene: .; CDR3nt: TGTGCCAGCAGCTTAACGGGACCTGGAACTAATGAAAAACTGTTTTTT; CDR3aa: CASSLTGPGTNEKLFF
v_gene: TRBV7-9; j_gene: TRBJ2-7; abundance: .; d_gene: .; CDR3nt: TGTGCCAGCAGCTCGAATACGGGAGAGAACTACGAGCAGTACTTC; CDR3aa: CASSSNTGENYEQYF
v_gene: TRBV5-4; j_gene: TRBJ1-4; abundance: .; d_gene: TRBD1; CDR3nt: TGTGCCAGCAGCTTGGCCCTGGGACAGGGGGATGAAAAACTGTTTTTT; CDR3aa: CASSLALGQGDEKLFF
v_gene: TRBV29-1; j_gene: TRBJ1-1; abundance: .; d_gene: .; CDR3nt: TGCAGCGCCCAACACACTGAAGCTTTCTTT; CDR3aa: CSAQHTEAFF
v_gene: TRBV9; j_gene: TRBJ2-3; abundance: .; d_gene: .; CDR3nt: TGTGCCAGCAGCGGACAGGACTCAGATACGCAGTATTTT; CDR3aa: CASSGQDSDTQYF
v_gene: TRBV6-6; j_gene: TRBJ1-5; abundance: .; d_gene: .; CDR3nt: TGTGCCAGCAGTCAAACTGGTCAGCCCCAGCATTTT; CDR3aa: CASSQTGQPQHF
v_gene: TRBV2; j_gene: TRBJ1-3; abundance: .; d_gene: .; CDR3nt: TGTGCCAGCAGGTTTCAGCCGAGCTCTGGAAACACCATATATTTT; CDR3aa: CASRFQPSSGNTIYF
v_gene: TRBV4-1; j_gene: TRBJ2-7; abundance: .; d_gene: .; CDR3nt: TGCGCCAGCAGCCAAGAGGTAGGCTACGAGCAGTACTTC; CDR3aa: CASSQEVGYEQYF
v_gene: TRBV9; j_gene: TRBJ2-3; abundance: .; d_gene: .; CDR3nt: TGTGCCAGCAGCTCGCGCCCCGATACGCAGTATTTT; CDR3aa: CASSSRPDTQYF
v_gene: TRBV9; j_gene: TRBJ2-2; abundance: .; d_gene: TRBD2; CDR3nt: TGTGCCAGCAGCGTCGGGGGAGGGACCGGGGAGCTGTTTTTT; CDR3aa: CASSVGGGTGELFF
v_gene: TRBV7-9; j_gene: TRBJ1-1; abundance: .; d_gene: .; CDR3nt: TGTGCCAGCAGCTTATCCGGATTGAACACTGAAGCTTTCTTT; CDR3aa: CASSLSGLNTEAFF
v_gene: TRBV10-1; j_gene: TRBJ2-3; abundance: .; d_gene: TRBD1; CDR3nt: TGCGCCAGCAGTGAGCGGGACAGGGGAGGCGCAGATACGCAGTATTTT; CDR3aa: CASSERDRGGADTQYF
v_gene: TRBV4-2; j_gene: TRBJ2-5; abundance: .; d_gene: TRBD2; CDR3nt: TGTGCCAGCAGCCAGACAGCGGGGGAACAAGAGACCCAGTACTTC; CDR3aa: CASSQTAGEQETQYF
v_gene: TRBV6-5; j_gene: TRBJ2-1; abundance: .; d_gene: TRBD2; CDR3nt: TGTGCCAGCAGTTTTCGGACTAGCGGACTTTACAATGAGCAGTTCTTC; CDR3aa: CASSFRTSGLYNEQFF
v_gene: TRBV5-1; j_gene: TRBJ2-7; abundance: .; d_gene: .; CDR3nt: TGCGCCAGCAGCGCCCAGGGGCGGTACGAGCAGTACTTC; CDR3aa: CASSAQGRYEQYF
v_gene: TRBV9; j_gene: TRBJ2-7; abundance: .; d_gene: TRBD1; CDR3nt: TGTGCCAGCAGCGTCCGGGACAGCCTCACCTACGAGCAGTACTTC; CDR3aa: CASSVRDSLTYEQYF
v_gene: TRBV15; j_gene: TRBJ2-7; abundance: .; d_gene: .; CDR3nt: TGTGCCACCAGCAGAGATGGGGGCAACATCCTGACTGGCGAGCAGTACTTC; CDR3aa: CATSRDGGNILTGEQYF
v_gene: TRBV7-6; j_gene: TRBJ1-6; abundance: .; d_gene: TRBD1; CDR3nt: TGTGCCAGCAGCTTCCAAGACAGGGGGGACAATTCACCCCTCCACTTT; CDR3aa: CASSFQDRGDNSPLHF
v_gene: TRBV4-2; j_gene: TRBJ2-1; abundance: .; d_gene: .; CDR3nt: TGTGCCAGCAGCCAAGAGGAGAGCGTAGCAACTGAGCAGTTCTTC; CDR3aa: CASSQEESVATEQFF
v_gene: TRBV6-6; j_gene: TRBJ1-5; abundance: .; d_gene: .; CDR3nt: TGTGCCAGCAGACCCGACAGACTGAGCAATCAGCCCCAGCATTTT; CDR3aa: CASRPDRLSNQPQHF